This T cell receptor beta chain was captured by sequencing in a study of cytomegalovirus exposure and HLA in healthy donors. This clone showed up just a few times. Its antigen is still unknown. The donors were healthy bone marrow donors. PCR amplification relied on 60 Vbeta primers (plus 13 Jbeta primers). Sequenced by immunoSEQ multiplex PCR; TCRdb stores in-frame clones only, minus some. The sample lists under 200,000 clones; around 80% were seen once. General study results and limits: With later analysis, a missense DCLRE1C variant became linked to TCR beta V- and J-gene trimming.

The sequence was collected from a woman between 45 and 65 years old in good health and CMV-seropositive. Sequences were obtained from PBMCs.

CDR3 protein: CASSLFAQGAANTGELFF. In nucleotides, the CDR3 is TGTGCCAGCAGCTTATTCGCCCAGGGCGCGGCGAACACCGGGGAGCTGTTTTTT. V usage is TRBV7-2 and J usage is TRBJ2-2; maybe TRBD1 (5 bases). Trimming left V 2 bases short and J 0 bases short, with 16 bases between. The V gene's germline CDR1 is SGHTA and CDR2 FQGNSA. The length of the CDR3 is 18 residues.